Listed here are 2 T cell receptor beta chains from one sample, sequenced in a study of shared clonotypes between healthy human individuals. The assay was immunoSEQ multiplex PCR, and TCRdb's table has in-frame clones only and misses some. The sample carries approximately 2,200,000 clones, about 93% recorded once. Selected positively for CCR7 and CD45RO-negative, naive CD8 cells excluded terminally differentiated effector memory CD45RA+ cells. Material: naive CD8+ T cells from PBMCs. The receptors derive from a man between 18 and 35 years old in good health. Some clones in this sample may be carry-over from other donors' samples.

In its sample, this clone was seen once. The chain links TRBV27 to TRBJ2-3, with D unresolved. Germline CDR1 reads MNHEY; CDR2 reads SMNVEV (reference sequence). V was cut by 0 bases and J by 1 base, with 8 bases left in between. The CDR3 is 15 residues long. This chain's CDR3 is CASSLSGSGTDTQYF. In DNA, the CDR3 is TGTGCCAGCAGTTTATCGGGATCAGGCACAGATACGCAGTATTTT.

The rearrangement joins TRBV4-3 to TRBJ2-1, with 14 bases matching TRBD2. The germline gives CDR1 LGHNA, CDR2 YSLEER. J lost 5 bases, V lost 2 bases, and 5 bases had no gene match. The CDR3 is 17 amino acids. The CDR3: CASSQRTSGRRDNEQFF. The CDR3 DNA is TGCGCCAGCAGCCAACGGACTAGCGGGAGGAGGGACAATGAGCAGTTCTTC.